This record concerns one T cell receptor (beta chain) sequence. There is no known antigen for this receptor. No base quality information exists; no much larger clone differs at one position. As encoded in the germline V gene, CDR1 is SGHTA while CDR2 is FQGTGA. Including cysteine and phenylalanine, the CDR3 has 15 amino acids. Of the read, only the CDR3 DNA is kept; its 45 bases are in frame from base 1. The V and J ends are trimmed by 1 base and 1 base, leaving 10 bases between them. Donors were healthy HIV-negative adults with no recently reported acute infections or vaccinations. Every donor was a Caucasian adult living in Nashville, Tennessee, USA. CD4+ T cells were enriched by magnetic negative selection, after which naive cells were positively selected on CD45RA and the negative fraction was taken as the memory subset. Blood was collected by leukapheresis, and PBMCs were isolated by Ficoll-Histopaque density gradient centrifugation and then cryopreserved in liquid nitrogen vapor phase. Analytical flow cytometry was used to check the purity and quantity of every magnetically sorted T cell population. From each sorted fraction, genomic DNA was isolated and quantified by UV absorbance on a Nanodrop 2000c.

This sample stems from a study of shared clonotypes between healthy human individuals (TCRdb year 2020). In the study overall: The cohort comprised a couple of women and a few men aged 18 to 49 years. For each donor, CD4 naive and CD4 memory were each run on three plates, CD8 naive on two plates, and CD8 memory on one plate. The study deeply sequenced blood TCR repertoires of five healthy adults to estimate repertoire size and the extent of clonotype sharing between individuals. Different laboratories and diverse techniques were used to prepare libraries and sequence TCR repertoires, to increase sequencing depth and limit assay-specific biases. Between about 0.94 and 8.9 billion PBMCs per donor were obtained by leukapheresis.

Points the paper makes about the study in general: Based on pairwise subsampling, the degree of clonotype sharing among donors was expected to be affected by sequencing depth. When a few donors were compared, the shared fraction of clonotypes was 5% to 6.5% for naive CD4, 3% to 4% for naive CD8, 2.3% for memory CD4, and 0.4% for memory CD8. Rarefaction of sorted-subset datasets indicated incomplete sequencing despite the large sequencing depth. Sampling was limited to blood, and TCR repertoires in tissue likely differ from TCR repertoires in blood. Higher generation probabilities were observed for clonotypes shared by all four sorted-subset donors than for non-shared clonotypes. Naive subsets generally had larger estimated clonotype richness than memory subsets. The small number of donors limited the genetic and exposure-history diversity represented.

TCR CDR3 regions were amplified from genomic DNA by multiplex PCR using the deep immunoSEQ assay. For each cell subset, the extracted genomic DNA was distributed evenly across all wells of several immunoSEQ 96-well plates, and each plate served as one replicate. For sorted subsets, about 200 ng genomic DNA, equal to 30,000 or so T cell genomes, was loaded into each replicate PCR. The purified libraries were quantified using a Qubit 3.0 fluorometer, sized with a Bioanalyzer 2100, and then quantified again using the KAPA Library Quantification kit. Every immunoSEQ 96-well plate was sequenced on a dedicated single-read 150-cycle Illumina NextSeq 550 flow cell. The paper's data handling went like this. Because the immunoSEQ output held only junctional sequences and lacked quality scores, the filtering could not match the filtering applied to full-length reads. To assign V/J genes and CDR3, sequences were annotated against IMGT germline references using PyIR, a Python wrapper for IgBLAST v1.9. Any read was removed if the V/J assignment was weak (E-value above 1e-6), the CDR3 was missing, or the read contained stop codons, out-of-frame junctions, or ambiguous translated residues. V3J clonotypes were defined as sequences sharing the same inferred V gene, J gene, and CDR3 amino acid sequence. Percentage overlap between repertoires was computed as shared unique clonotypes divided by the size of the smaller repertoire. Three approaches were used to assess repertoire richness: RTK rarefaction, the Chao1 estimator, and Recon v2.1 estimates of unobserved clonotypes. OLGA was used to compute generation probabilities for all TCRbeta clonotypes that the gDNA method yielded from four donors. Held by TCRdb, this immuneACCESS table contains in-frame sequences only and omits some clones. Under half of the omission traces to an unresolved V gene where checked; the cause of the rest is unknown. The V and J calls and clone size were taken over from that table, and D and trimming were inferred from the DNA. For this sample the table gives 2,500,000 or so clones, of which over 85% were detected only once. 0.36% of the sample is in the top ten clones.

Sequenced input: naive CD4+ T cells from PBMCs. The intended sense of this specimen's cell subset or site label: CD45RA+ positively selected. This TCR was recovered from a man aged 18-30 years in good health. Some clones in this sample may be carry-over from other donors' samples. Recombination connected TRBV7-3 to TRBJ2-5; the D gene identity is not certain. The CDR3 protein: CASSLMAGPQETQYF. The sequenced DNA is TGTGCCAGCAGCTTAATGGCCGGGCCCCAAGAGACCCAGTACTTC.